The rows below give T cell receptor beta chains drawn from one sample of a study of OX40 agonist ivuxolimab in advanced cancers. Profiling relied on immunoSEQ multiplex PCR, and the TCRdb table lists in-frame clones only, not all of them. This table has about 84,000 clones, approximately 84% appearing once. Specimen: CD4+ or CD8+ T cells sorted from blood, collected in a trial of the OX40 agonist ivuxolimab. The receptors derive from an adult with an advanced solid tumor such as melanoma, head and neck, liver or kidney cancer. Each CDR3 is given with its conserved first and last residue. The order of the fields is clone size, D gene, V gene, J gene, CDR3 DNA, CDR3 protein. The D gene is left open where the match is weak. Not every row has a clone size; where given, it reads once, few, many or a size class.

.,.,TRBV5-4,TRBJ1-1,TGTGCCAGCCACCTCTGGCGGGCCCACACTGAAGCTTTCTTT,CASHLWRAHTEAFF
.,TRBD1,TRBV7-2,TRBJ1-5,TGTGCCAGCAGCCCGGGACAGACTAGCAATCAGCCCCAGCATTTT,CASSPGQTSNQPQHF
.,.,TRBV5-6,TRBJ1-3,TGTGCCAGCAGCTTGGACACAGCCTCTGGAAACACCATATATTTT,CASSLDTASGNTIYF
few,TRBD1,TRBV7-2,TRBJ1-1,TGTGCCAGCAGCCCAAGGACAGGGAGGGGGAACACTGAAGCTTTCTTT,CASSPRTGRGNTEAFF
.,.,TRBV5-5,TRBJ2-5,TGTGCCAGCAGCTTGGGCTACGGCCAAGAGACCCAGTACTTC,CASSLGYGQETQYF
.,.,TRBV5-1,TRBJ2-2,TGCGCCAGCAGCTTGGTGGCAGGGGAGGCCGGGGAGCTGTTTTTT,CASSLVAGEAGELFF
.,TRBD2,TRBV5-1,TRBJ2-1,TGCGCCAGCAGCTTGGCCAGCGGGGGCTCCTACAATGAGCAGTTCTTC,CASSLASGGSYNEQFF
.,.,TRBV28,TRBJ1-2,TGTGCCAGCAGTGTCCAGCCCTCAAAGGGGGTGAACTATGGCTACACCTTC,CASSVQPSKGVNYGYTF
.,TRBD2,TRBV4-2,TRBJ2-5,TGTGCCAGCAGCCAAGATACCGGGGGGGGTAGAGAGACCCAGTACTTC,CASSQDTGGGRETQYF
.,.,TRBV11-2,TRBJ1-1,TGTGCCAGCAGCTTATTGAGAGAGAACACTGAAGCTTTCTTT,CASSLLRENTEAFF
.,.,TRBV30,TRBJ2-6,TGTGCCTGGAGTGTTTTAGGGGTTGGGGCCAACGTCCTGACTTTC,CAWSVLGVGANVLTF
.,TRBD1,TRBV6-5,TRBJ2-5,TGTGCCAGCAGCTCGACAGGGGTGGAGACCCAGTACTTC,CASSSTGVETQYF
.,.,TRBV21-1,TRBJ1-2,TGTGCCAGCCGCTACGGGCCTCCAAGCTACACCTTC,CASRYGPPSYTF
.,TRBD2,TRBV28,TRBJ2-1,TGTGCCAGCAGTCAGACTAGCGGGGGGACCAGCTCCTACAATGAGCAGTTCTTC,CASSQTSGGTSSYNEQFF
once,.,TRBV6-1,TRBJ1-5,TGTGCCAGCAGTGAAGCGGGTATCCAGGGGCGTCAGCCCCAGCATTTT,CASSEAGIQGRQPQHF
.,TRBD1,TRBV4-1,TRBJ2-6,TGCGCCAGCAGCCAAGAAGGACAGGGGATCCCTGGGGCCAACGTCCTGACTTTC,CASSQEGQGIPGANVLTF
.,TRBD1,TRBV5-4,TRBJ2-3,TGTGCCAGCAGCCCCGGGACAGGCACAGATACGCAGTATTTT,CASSPGTGTDTQYF
.,TRBD2,TRBV28,TRBJ2-1,TGTGCCAGCAACATAGCGGGCCGCAATGAGCAGTTCTTC,CASNIAGRNEQFF
.,.,TRBV6-6,TRBJ2-5,TGTGCCAGCTCGCGGGGCCGACAAGAGACCCAGTACTTC,CASSRGRQETQYF
.,TRBD1,TRBV19,TRBJ2-1,TGTGCCAGTAGATGGGATGTGGGGACAGGGAAATTCTTC,CASRWDVGTGKFF
once,.,TRBV6-5,TRBJ1-3,TGTGCCAGCAGGATAGATCCGGGAGAACAAAACACCATATATTTT,CASRIDPGEQNTIYF
.,TRBD1,TRBV5-6,TRBJ1-6,TGTGCCAGCAGCCCTGTCCCGGGACAGGGACGAAATTCACCCCTCCACTTT,CASSPVPGQGRNSPLHF
.,.,TRBV5-6,TRBJ2-1,TGTGCCAGCACCGGGGGGGACAGGGCCTACAATGAGCAGTTCTTC,CASTGGDRAYNEQFF
once,TRBD1,TRBV7-2,TRBJ1-5,TGTGCCAGCAGCCCGTGGAGGGGGACAGGACAGCCCCAGCATTTT,CASSPWRGTGQPQHF
.,.,TRBV7-9,TRBJ1-2,TGTGCCAGCACTAACTCTCAGGGAGACAAAGCTAACTATGGCTACACCTTC,CASTNSQGDKANYGYTF
.,TRBD2,TRBV2,TRBJ2-1,TGTGCCAGCAGTTTAGCGGGGGCCTCTTACAATGAGCAGTTCTTC,CASSLAGASYNEQFF